A single sample is the source of the 27 T cell receptor beta chains below, sequenced in a study of T-cell memory formation after mild COVID-19. TCRdb passed the 5' RACE reads through MiXCR, listing each CDR3 protein once. The table lists 350,000 to 500,000 distinct CDR3 sequences, around a quarter of them singletons. The sample comprised PBMCs or a T cell subset sorted from them (not recorded which). The receptors derive from an adult woman who had mild COVID-19 (a few samples of this study predate the infection). Cell type and time point are not known.

The chain carries TRBV5-1 and TRBJ1-1, with TRBD1 matching 7 bases. CDR3 size: 14 residues. Germline CDR1 is SGHRS and CDR2 is YFSETQ. With V trimmed by 3 bases and J by 4 bases, 6 bases remained unmatched. The CDR3 DNA sequence: TGCGCCAGCAGCTCCCGACAGGGTGGCACTGAAGCTTTCTTT. Its translation is CASSSRQGGTEAFF.

The chain carries TRBV7-2 and TRBJ2-3, with 7 positions matching TRBD1. Germline assignment: CDR1 SGHTA and CDR2 FQGNSA. The CDR3 is made up of 14 amino acids. The junction had 5 bases not matched to a gene; V was cut back by 4 bases and J by 4 bases. The CDR3 DNA reads as TGTGCCAGCAGCTCCGACAGGGCCTCAGATACGCAGTATTTT. Its translation is CASSSDRASDTQYF.

The chain is built from TRBV12-3 or TRBV12-4 and TRBJ2-3; D gene ambiguous. V dropped 1 base and J dropped 3 bases, with 8 bases sitting between them. This CDR3 spans 14 amino acids. The DNA for the CDR3 is TGTGCCAGCAGTTTAGTCCCCAGGACAGATACGCAGTATTTT. Residues: CASSLVPRTDTQYF.

The chain recombines TRBV7-8 with TRBJ1-1; tentatively, D is TRBD1 (6 bases). The V end was cut by 3 bases, the J end by 0 bases, with 11 bases between. The CDR3 consists of 15 residues. Germline CDR1 is SGHVS and CDR2 is FQNEAQ. The CDR3 DNA sequence: TGTGCCAGCAGCTTTGACGGGGGCTTGAACACTGAAGCTTTCTTT. It codes for CASSFDGGLNTEAFF.

The V call is TRBV9, the J call TRBJ2-1, with D perhaps given as TRBD1 or TRBD2 (5 bases each). Trimming left V 3 bases short and J 10 bases short, with 8 bases between. Germline V lookup: CDR1 SGDLS, CDR2 YYNGEE. The length of the CDR3 is 11 residues. CDR3 bases: TGTGCCAGCAGCGAGGGACCGGAGCAGTTCTTC. This codes for CASSEGPEQFF. Supplemented by reference TRBV9 and TRBJ2-1, the full variable domain reads DSGVTQTPKHLITATGQRVTLRCSPRSGDLSVYWYQQSLDQGLQFLIQYYNGEERAKGNILERFSAQQFPDLHSELNLSSLELGDSALYFCASSEGPEQFFGPGTRLTVL.

The table lists this clonotype with a few counts. The V call is TRBV7-9, the J call TRBJ2-1, with 11 bases aligning to TRBD2. The CDR3 runs to 21 residues. The junction had 17 bases not matched to a gene; V was cut back by 4 bases and J by 0 bases. The germline V gene encodes CDR1 SEHNR and CDR2 FQNEAQ (reference sequence). In DNA form, the CDR3 reads TGTGCCAGCAGCTCGTACGCGGGACTAGCGGACCCTTTGACCTCCTACAATGAGCAGTTCTTC. Translating it yields CASSSYAGLADPLTSYNEQFF.

This clonotype was detected only a few times. The rearrangement uses TRBV2 and TRBJ1-5, with D unresolved. Trimming took 3 bases from V and 7 from J, leaving 13 bases between them. Germline V CDR1 and CDR2: SNHLY, FYNNEI. The CDR3 contains 14 residues. The CDR3 nucleotides are TGTGCCAGCAGTGAGTCGAACCCCCGGCAGCCCCAGCATTTT. It encodes CASSESNPRQPQHF. Drawing the rest from reference TRBV2 and TRBJ1-5, the complete variable domain is EPEVTQTPSHQVTQMGQEVILRCVPISNHLYFYWYRQILGQKVEFLVSFYNNEISEKSEIFDDQFSVERPDGSNFTLKIRSTKLEDSAMYFCASSESNPRQPQHFGDGTRLSIL.

This clonotype was seen more than once but under ten times. The rearrangement uses TRBV7-9 and TRBJ2-2, with D possibly matching TRBD2 (7 bases). Germline V CDR1 and CDR2: SEHNR, FQNEAQ (reference sequence). CDR3 size: 19 residues. With 2 bases removed from V and 2 bases from J, the gap between germline ends came to 21 bases. CDR3 protein: CASSLLGGGPKINTGELFF. CDR3 DNA sequence: TGTGCCAGCAGCTTATTAGGGGGAGGGCCGAAAATCAACACCGGGGAGCTGTTTTTT.

Only a few counts were recorded for this clonotype. The V gene is TRBV7-8, the J gene TRBJ2-1; 8 bases agree with TRBD2. The CDR3 has 17 amino acids. Germline CDR1 reads SGHVS; CDR2 reads FQNEAQ. Trimming took 1 base from V and 2 from J; bases not matched to a gene: 7. The CDR3 coding sequence is TGTGCCAGCAGCTTAGGGGTAGCGGGGTCGACCTACAATGAGCAGTTCTTC. Encoded protein: CASSLGVAGSTYNEQFF.

For the CDR3, the DNA is TGTGCCAGCACGGAGCGTATTAGCACAGATACGCAGTATTTT. It translates to CASTERISTDTQYF. The chain combines TRBV6-1 with TRBJ2-3; no firm D call. Germline CDR1 and CDR2: MNHNS and SASEGT. CDR3 length equals 14 residues. Trimming took off 7 bases at V and 0 bases at J, with 11 bases between the two ends.

This clonotype has only a few counts. This chain joins TRBV6-1 and TRBJ2-7, with D possibly TRBD2 on 5 matching bases. Germline CDR1 is MNHNS and CDR2 is SASEGT. Trimming pared 6 bases from V and 3 bases from J, leaving 27 bases between. This CDR3 is 18 amino acids long. This CDR3 is CASRIESLTLNGDYEQYF. CDR3 nucleotide sequence: TGTGCCAGCAGAATTGAATCTCTGACCCTGAACGGGGACTACGAGCAGTACTTC.

This clonotype came up a few times. The chain joins TRBV4-3 to TRBJ2-1; 7 bases map to TRBD2. J lost 7 bases, V lost 4 bases, and 7 bases had no gene match. CDR1 is LGHNA, CDR2 YSLEER, per germline. The CDR3 runs 14 residues. The CDR3, as DNA: TGCGCCAGCAGCCCGGGCGGGAGCAGGAATGAGCAGTTCTTC. Its translation is CASSPGGSRNEQFF.

The chain carries TRBV7-2 and TRBJ2-3; 11 nucleotides agree with TRBD2. The germline V gene has CDR1 SGHTA and CDR2 FQGNSA. There are 16 residues in the CDR3. Germline trimming cut 5 bases from V and 3 bases from J; bases unmatched to any gene: 7. The CDR3 coding sequence is TGTGCCAGCAGCGTCCGTAGCGGGAGGGGTACAGATACGCAGTATTTT. This encodes CASSVRSGRGTDTQYF.

This clonotype was seen only a few times. The chain links TRBV4-2 to TRBJ2-3; TRBD2 aligns across 7 bases. V was clipped by 0 bases and J by 1 base; unmatched bases: 10. The CDR3 covers 18 residues. CDR1 is LGHNA and CDR2 is YNFKEQ in the germline V gene. The CDR3 sequence is CASSQEKGREFRTDTQYF. The CDR3 nucleotides are TGTGCCAGCAGCCAAGAGAAGGGGAGGGAGTTCCGCACAGATACGCAGTATTTT.

This clonotype was picked up a small number of times. The rearrangement uses TRBV5-1 and TRBJ1-5, with 7 bases lining up with TRBD1. This CDR3 spans 14 amino acids. The V segment lost 3 bases and the J segment 4 bases; nucleotides outside the gene matches: 4. CDR1 and CDR2 from the germline V gene are SGHRS and YFSETQ. CDR3 residues: CASSWDRQNQPQHF. The CDR3 DNA follows: TGCGCCAGCAGCTGGGACAGACAGAATCAGCCCCAGCATTTT. Together with reference TRBV5-1 and TRBJ1-5, the CDR3 gives the full variable domain: KAGVTQTPRYLIKTRGQQVTLSCSPISGHRSVSWYQQTPGQGLQFLFEYFSETQRNKGNFPGRFSGRQFSNSRSEMNVSTLELGDSALYLCASSWDRQNQPQHFGDGTRLSIL.

This clonotype appeared a few times. The chain links TRBV7-3 to TRBJ2-5, with 7 bases that match TRBD1. CDR3 length: 13 amino acids. The ends lost 6 bases at V and 5 bases at J; junction bases unmatched: 6. CDR1 and CDR2 (germline): SGHTA, FQGTGA. CDR3 DNA sequence: TGTGCCAGCAGTCAGACAGGGTACGAGACCCAGTACTTC. Protein: CASSQTGYETQYF. Supplemented by reference TRBV7-3 and TRBJ2-5, the full variable domain reads GAGVSQTPSNKVTEKGKYVELRCDPISGHTALYWYRQSLGQGPEFLIYFQGTGAADDSGLPNDRFFAVRPEGSVSTLKIQRTERGDSAVYLCASSQTGYETQYFGPGTRLLVL.

Note on this clonotype: The conserved final phenylalanine or tryptophan is absent from the CDR3, which likely points to a read error. CDR3 DNA sequence: TGTGCCACGGGGGCGGCTGGGGCCAACGTCCTGACTATC. It specifies CATGAAGANVLTI. The rearrangement joins TRBV7-9 to TRBJ2-6, with D tentatively TRBD1 or TRBD2 (6 bases each). This CDR3 is 13 amino acids long. Trimming pared 10 bases from V and 2 bases from J, leaving 9 bases between. CDR1 SEHNR and CDR2 FQNEAQ come from the germline V gene (reference sequence).

This clonotype was counted only a few times. The J gene is TRBJ2-3, the V gene TRBV12-3 or TRBV12-4, with D perhaps TRBD2 (6 bases). The CDR3 covers 14 residues. Deletions cut 3 bases from V and 5 bases from J, with 12 bases between. The CDR3 region is CASSFGGGLDTQYF. Written as DNA, the CDR3 is TGTGCCAGCAGTTTCGGGGGAGGATTAGATACGCAGTATTTT.

The chain carries TRBV7-9 and TRBJ2-5; a possible D gene is TRBD2 (5 bases). The germline CDR1 and CDR2 sequences are SEHNR and FQNEAQ (reference sequence). V gave up 1 base and J gave up 0 bases, with 6 bases separating them. The CDR3 has 14 amino acids. For the CDR3, the DNA is TGTGCCAGCAGCTTAGGGGAGAACCAAGAGACCCAGTACTTC. Protein sequence: CASSLGENQETQYF. Using reference TRBV7-9 and TRBJ2-5 for the parts outside the CDR3, the full variable domain is DTGVSQNPRHKITKRGQNVTFRCDPISEHNRLYWYRQTLGQGPEFLTYFQNEAQLEKSRLLSDRFSAERPKGSFSTLEIQRTEQGDSAMYLCASSLGENQETQYFGPGTRLLVL.

The J gene is TRBJ2-5, the V gene TRBV12-3 or TRBV12-4; perhaps TRBD2 as D (6 bases). This CDR3 is built from 17 residues. V lost 3 bases and J lost 0, with 17 bases in between. In DNA form, the CDR3 reads TGTGCCAGCAGTTTTGTTATGGCTAGCGAGTACCAAGAGACCCAGTACTTC. Translating it yields CASSFVMASEYQETQYF.

The chain has TRBV3-1 and TRBJ2-1; TRBD1 matches 7 bases. The CDR3 length is 15 residues. CDR1 LGHDT and CDR2 YNNKEL come from the germline V gene (reference sequence). With V trimmed by 4 bases and J by 8 bases, 11 bases remained unmatched. The CDR3 spells CASSRQGPYLHEQFF. The CDR3 nucleotides read TGTGCCAGCAGCCGACAGGGACCTTACTTACATGAGCAGTTCTTC.

A single count supports this clonotype. The chain has TRBV15 and TRBJ1-6; D is perhaps TRBD1 (6 bases). This CDR3 is 17 amino acids long. Trimming removed 2 bases at V and 0 bases at J, with 11 bases between. Germline-derived CDR1 and CDR2 are LNHNV and YYDKDF (reference sequence). Written as DNA, the CDR3 is TGTGCCACCAGCAGATCCCAGGGGAGCTCCTATAATTCACCCCTCCACTTT. Translation gives CATSRSQGSSYNSPLHF. The variable domain in full, completed from reference TRBV15 and TRBJ1-6, reads DAMVIQNPRYQVTQFGKPVTLSCSQTLNHNVMYWYQQKSSQAPKLLFHYYDKDFNNEADTPDNFQSRRPNTSFCFLDIRSPGLGDTAMYLCATSRSQGSSYNSPLHFGNGTRLTVT.

V and J are TRBV5-1 and TRBJ2-7; 8 nucleotides agree with TRBD1. The CDR3 totals 14 residues. CDR1 SGHRS and CDR2 YFSETQ come from the germline V gene. The V gene end was trimmed by 0 bases and the J gene end by 2 bases; junction bases not matched to a gene: 1. CDR3 sequence: CASSLVGQAYEQYF. The DNA for the CDR3 is TGCGCCAGCAGCTTGGTGGGACAGGCCTACGAGCAGTACTTC. The whole variable domain, filled in from reference TRBV5-1 and TRBJ2-7, reads KAGVTQTPRYLIKTRGQQVTLSCSPISGHRSVSWYQQTPGQGLQFLFEYFSETQRNKGNFPGRFSGRQFSNSRSEMNVSTLELGDSALYLCASSLVGQAYEQYFGPGTRLTVT.

The rearrangement uses TRBV5-1 and TRBJ1-6; D is undetermined. V was cut by 0 bases and J by 5 bases, with 9 bases left in between. CDR3 length: 15 amino acids. Germline CDR1 is SGHRS and CDR2 is YFSETQ. CDR3 region: CASSLEGINNSPLHF. The CDR3 nucleotides are TGCGCCAGCAGCTTGGAAGGGATTAATAATTCACCCCTCCACTTT.

V usage is TRBV20-1 and J usage is TRBJ2-7, with D perhaps matching TRBD2 (5 bases). Germline values: CDR1 DFQATT, CDR2 SNEGSKA (reference sequence). Trimming pared 6 bases from V and 3 bases from J, leaving 18 bases between. CDR3 length: 14 residues. CDR3 sequence: CSASRGELIYEQYF. In nucleotides, the CDR3 is TGCAGTGCGAGTCGGGGAGAGCTAATCTACGAGCAGTACTTC.

V usage is TRBV10-3 and J usage is TRBJ2-7; D is perhaps TRBD2 (5 bases). Germline CDR1 is ENHRY and CDR2 is SYGVKD. The CDR3 extends over 13 amino acids. Trimming pared 8 bases from V and 2 bases from J, leaving 13 bases between. CDR3 amino acids: CAISRGMTYEQYF. DNA for the CDR3: TGTGCCATCTCACGGGGAATGACCTACGAGCAGTACTTC.

V gene TRBV23-1 combines with J gene TRBJ1-1; D gene uncertain. TRBV23-1 is designated an ORF whose function remains uncertain. The V end lost 10 bases, the J end lost 1 base, and 7 bases lay between the germline ends. The CDR3 is made up of 11 amino acids. The CDR3 DNA sequence: TGCGCCACCGGAGGGAACACTGAAGCTTTCTTT. Its translation: CATGGNTEAFF.